This is a list of T cell receptor beta chains from one sample in a study of T cells in localized non-small cell lung cancer. Only in-frame clones appear in the TCRdb table, and some are missing; sequencing was by immunoSEQ multiplex PCR. This sample yields about 78,000 clones, of which 84% are seen a single time; about 2.7% belongs to the top ten. Specimen: peripheral blood, collected before any cancer treatment. These receptors were obtained from a man aged 35 to 69 with stage I lung adenocarcinoma. The CDR3 runs from the conserved cysteine through the conserved F or W. A D gene is named only where the DNA matches it firmly. Only some rows state a clone size, as once, few, many or a class for expanded clones.

v_call	clone_size	d_call	j_call	cdr3_nt	cdr3_aa
TRBV6-1	medium-sized	.	TRBJ1-6	TGTGCCAGCACCAAGACCGGCTCCTATAATTCACCCCTCCACTTT	CASTKTGSYNSPLHF
TRBV7-7	.	TRBD1	TRBJ2-2	TGTGCCAGCAGCAGCCGACAGGGTTCCGGGGAGCTGTTTTTT	CASSSRQGSGELFF
TRBV5-1	.	.	TRBJ2-3	TGCGCCAGCAGTTACTCCGGGACTCCCGGAGATACGCAGTATTTT	CASSYSGTPGDTQYF
TRBV6-4	.	TRBD2	TRBJ2-3	TGTGCCAGCAGTGAGGGGACTAGCGGATCTACGCAGTATTTT	CASSEGTSGSTQYF
TRBV5-1	many	.	TRBJ2-7	TGCGCCAGCAGCCGGGACAACTCCTACGAGCAGTACTTC	CASSRDNSYEQYF
TRBV7-8	.	.	TRBJ1-2	TGTGCCAGCAGCCTAACGTCCTCCCAAAGTCAGGGCTACACCTTC	CASSLTSSQSQGYTF
TRBV7-9	.	.	TRBJ2-3	TGTGCCGGGGGACACACAGATACGCAGTATTTT	CAGGHTDTQYF
TRBV28	.	TRBD1	TRBJ1-4	TGTGCCAGCAGTTCGACAGGGGCTAATGAAAAACTGTTTTTT	CASSSTGANEKLFF
TRBV6-6	.	.	TRBJ2-5	TGTGCCAGCACCCAACTTATTTGGGAGACCCAGTACTTC	CASTQLIWETQYF
TRBV7-9	.	TRBD1	TRBJ1-4	TGTGCCAGCAGCCCAAACAGGGGGCATGAAAAACTGTTTTTT	CASSPNRGHEKLFF
TRBV28	.	TRBD2	TRBJ2-7	TGTGCCAGCAGTCAATTAGCGGGAGCACGGGGCTACGAGCAGTACTTC	CASSQLAGARGYEQYF
TRBV5-1	.	TRBD1	TRBJ2-7	TGCGCCAGCAGCTTAGGGGGCAGGGTCTCGGGAGAGCAGTACTTC	CASSLGGRVSGEQYF
TRBV12-5	.	.	TRBJ2-2	TGTGCTAGTGGGCCTACAGGGAACACCGGGGAGCTGTTTTTT	CASGPTGNTGELFF
TRBV9	once	.	TRBJ1-1	TGTGCCAGCAGCGTCTCCCTGTGGGAGAACACTGAAGCTTTCTTT	CASSVSLWENTEAFF
TRBV19	.	TRBD1	TRBJ1-2	TGTGCCAGTAGTACAGGGGGAATAGAAGACTATGGCTACACCTTC	CASSTGGIEDYGYTF
TRBV7-2	.	TRBD2	TRBJ2-5	TGTGCCAGCAGCTTAGCGGGGCTAGCGGGAGGGCAGGAGACCCAGTACTTC	CASSLAGLAGGQETQYF
TRBV6-5	.	TRBD1	TRBJ2-7	TGTGCCAGCAGCTTGCTGGGACAGGGAGGCGAGCAGTACTTC	CASSLLGQGGEQYF
TRBV15	.	.	TRBJ2-7	TGTGCCACCAGTAACCAGGGAGTAGGCTACGAGCAGTACTTC	CATSNQGVGYEQYF
TRBV7-9	few	.	TRBJ2-7	TGTGCCAGCAGCTTAGTAGGGATCGAGCAGTACTTC	CASSLVGIEQYF
TRBV29-1	once	.	TRBJ2-1	TGCAGCGTTGGGTCCAGGGGGGGAGAGCAGTTCTTC	CSVGSRGGEQFF
TRBV27	few	TRBD1	TRBJ1-6	TGTGCCAGCAGCCCCGAGGGACAGGGGATTAGTTCACCCCTCCACTTT	CASSPEGQGISSPLHF
TRBV6-4	few	.	TRBJ2-5	TGTGCCAGCATGAGGGGGGCGGCCGGGACCCAGTACTTC	CASMRGAAGTQYF
TRBV6-8	.	TRBD1	TRBJ2-7	TGTGCCAGCAGTTACTCAACCCGGGACAGGGGTAGGTCCGGTGGGAACGAGCAGTACTTC	CASSYSTRDRGRSGGNEQYF
TRBV11-2	.	.	TRBJ1-4	TGTGCCTGCGCATATGGACGTCTTAGTCCCCGGGGGGGAGGTGAAAAACTGTTTTTT	CACAYGRLSPRGGGEKLFF
TRBV6-1	.	.	TRBJ2-1	TGTGCCAGCAGTGAGACTGGTGACAATGAGCAGTTCTTC	CASSETGDNEQFF
TRBV7-6	.	TRBD1	TRBJ2-2	TGTGCCAGCAGCCCTGTTACCCGGGACAGGGGGCACACCGGGGAGCTGTTTTTT	CASSPVTRDRGHTGELFF
TRBV7-8	.	.	TRBJ2-2	TGTGCCAGCAGCTTATTACGGGGCCGGGAAGGCGGGGAGCTGTTTTTT	CASSLLRGREGGELFF
TRBV5-6	.	TRBD1	TRBJ1-2	TGTGCCAGCAGTCAGGGGGTGGATGGCTACACCTTC	CASSQGVDGYTF
TRBV11-2	.	.	TRBJ2-7	TGTGCCAGCAGCTTTAACAGGATAAATGGCGAGCAGTACTTC	CASSFNRINGEQYF
TRBV28	.	TRBD1	TRBJ1-1	TGTGCCAGCAGTTCCCTCGAGACAGGGCAGGCTTTCTTT	CASSSLETGQAFF
TRBV28	.	TRBD2	TRBJ2-7	TGTGCCAGCAGGGGGTTAGCGGGAGGGCCCTACGAGCAGTACTTC	CASRGLAGGPYEQYF
TRBV5-4	.	.	TRBJ2-2	TGTGCCAGCAGCCTGAACACCGGGGAGCTGTTTTTT	CASSLNTGELFF
TRBV7-6	.	.	TRBJ2-1	TGTGCCAGCAGCTGGGCGTCGGAACTCGTCTACAATGAGCAGTTCTTC	CASSWASELVYNEQFF
TRBV28	.	TRBD2	TRBJ2-7	TGTGCCAGCAGTCAACTACTAGCGGGAAGTTCCTACGAGCAGTACTTC	CASSQLLAGSSYEQYF
TRBV5-4	.	.	TRBJ2-2	TGTGCCAGCAGCTTGTCATTTAGCGGGGAGCTGTTTTTT	CASSLSFSGELFF
TRBV5-1	.	.	TRBJ2-3	TGCGCCAGCAGCTTGGAGGGAGAAAGCACAGATACGCAGTATTTT	CASSLEGESTDTQYF
TRBV7-8	.	.	TRBJ1-3	TGTGCCAGCAGCTTAGATTTGGCAGGGGCGGGTGGAAACACCATATATTTT	CASSLDLAGAGGNTIYF
TRBV27	.	TRBD1	TRBJ2-7	TGTGCCAGCAGTTTATCCCGGACAGGGTCCTACGAGCAGTACTTC	CASSLSRTGSYEQYF
TRBV5-6	.	TRBD1	TRBJ1-2	TGTGCCAGCAGCTCCAGGGGGCTCGGGTATGGCTACACCTTC	CASSSRGLGYGYTF
TRBV6-8	once	.	TRBJ2-7	TGTGCCAGCAGTCCCACTCGGACGGCCGTCTTCTCCTACGAGCAGTACTTC	CASSPTRTAVFSYEQYF
TRBV28	.	.	TRBJ1-4	TGTGCCAGCAGTTTCTTGAGACACTCAACTAATGAAAAACTGTTTTTT	CASSFLRHSTNEKLFF
TRBV27	.	.	TRBJ2-7	TGTGCCAGCAGTACCTATACAGAGGGGCGGGAGCAGTACTTC	CASSTYTEGREQYF
TRBV2	once	.	TRBJ2-5	TGTGCCAGCAACAGAATCAAAGAGACCCAGTACTTC	CASNRIKETQYF
TRBV5-1	.	.	TRBJ1-2	TGCGCCAGCAGCTTTACCGGGGGCTATGGCTACACCTTC	CASSFTGGYGYTF
TRBV27	.	TRBD2	TRBJ2-7	TGTGCCAGCAGTCTGCGTAGTAGCGGGCTCCTTGACGAGCAGTACTTC	CASSLRSSGLLDEQYF
TRBV18	.	.	TRBJ1-1	TGTGCCAGCTTCCGGTCCATGAACACTGAAGCTTTCTTT	CASFRSMNTEAFF
TRBV18	once	.	TRBJ2-1	TGTGCCAGCTCACCTCAAACCCGTGAGCAGTTCTTC	CASSPQTREQFF
TRBV7-3	.	.	TRBJ2-3	TGTGCCAGCAGTCCCGCCGGAGATACGCAGTATTTT	CASSPAGDTQYF
TRBV18	.	TRBD2	TRBJ2-7	TGTGCCAGCTCACCGCGGACTAGCGGGGGGCCTTCCTACGAGCAGTACTTC	CASSPRTSGGPSYEQYF
TRBV5-4	few	TRBD1	TRBJ2-2	TGTGCCAGCAGCTCCCGGGACAGGGACTTCAACGGGGAGCTGTTTTTT	CASSSRDRDFNGELFF
TRBV6-4	.	TRBD1	TRBJ2-7	TGTGCCAGCAGGATGGACAGGGGGGTTTCCTACGAGCAGTACTTC	CASRMDRGVSYEQYF
TRBV29-1	.	.	TRBJ1-2	TGCAGCGTCCCCGGGCCGGGACAACTTAACTATGGCTACACCTTC	CSVPGPGQLNYGYTF
TRBV4-3	.	TRBD2	TRBJ2-1	TGCGCCAGCAGCCAAGAAGCAGCGGGGGGCAGCAATGAGCAGTTCTTC	CASSQEAAGGSNEQFF
TRBV27	.	.	TRBJ2-1	TGTGCCAGCAGTCAGCGTGGCCCACTCAATGAGCAGTTCTTC	CASSQRGPLNEQFF
TRBV7-2	.	.	TRBJ1-2	TGTGCCAGCAGCTCTACAGGGCCAGGTGGCTACACCTTC	CASSSTGPGGYTF
TRBV10-2	.	.	TRBJ2-1	TGCGCCAGCAGTGAGCCATTGGAAAGGGGCGTGCAGTTCTTC	CASSEPLERGVQFF
TRBV7-2	.	TRBD2	TRBJ2-7	TGTGCCAGCAGCTTAGAGGCAGCGGGAGCCTACGAGCAGTACTTC	CASSLEAAGAYEQYF
TRBV18	few	.	TRBJ1-5	TGTGCCAGCTCACCACCGAGTTTGGGCAATCAGCCCCAGCATTTT	CASSPPSLGNQPQHF
TRBV7-9	few	TRBD1	TRBJ1-5	TGTGCCAGCAGCTCAACAGGGGGCAAACAGCCCCAGCATTTT	CASSSTGGKQPQHF
TRBV6-6	few	TRBD1	TRBJ1-5	TGTGCCAGCAGTTACGACAGGGCTAGCAATCAGCCCCAGCATTTT	CASSYDRASNQPQHF